The next 29 T cell receptor beta chains were all read from a single sample in a study of identical twins. TCRdb independently ran MiXCR on the 5' RACE reads; one entry per CDR3 protein. The sample has 570,000 or so distinct CDR3 sequences, just under 10% seen once. These data are also associated with another study on yellow fever vaccine responses in identical twins.

The specimen sequenced was PBMCs. The receptors here all came from a woman between 18 and 29 years old in good health.

The table lists this clonotype with a few counts. The chain carries TRBV6-5 and TRBJ1-1; D is undetermined. CDR3 size: 14 residues. Trimming took off 0 bases at V and 2 bases at J, with 7 bases between the two ends. Germline V CDR1 and CDR2: MNHEY, SVGAGI. DNA of the CDR3: TGTGCCAGCAGTTACTCACCACCTAACACTGAAGCTTTCTTT. Protein sequence: CASSYSPPNTEAFF.

This clonotype was detected only a few times. The V and J genes are TRBV29-1 and TRBJ1-2; weak D call: TRBD1 (5 bases). This CDR3 spans 15 amino acids. V was trimmed by 1 base and J by 2 bases, leaving 14 bases between them. From germline, CDR1 is SQVTM and CDR2 ANQGSEA. CDR3 bases: TGCAGCGTTGAAGCCCCTGAAGAGGGGAACTATGGCTACACCTTC. Protein sequence: CSVEAPEEGNYGYTF.

This clonotype was picked up many times. V usage is TRBV29-1 and J usage is TRBJ1-4; no clear D. The CDR3 spans 13 residues. Germline-derived CDR1 and CDR2 are SQVTM and ANQGSEA. V was pared by 4 bases and J by 4 bases, with 10 bases between. The CDR3 region is CSVGREDNEKLFF. The CDR3 coding sequence is TGCAGCGTTGGCCGGGAAGATAATGAAAAACTGTTTTTT.

The J gene is TRBJ1-2, the V gene TRBV7-8, with 10 nucleotides matching TRBD1. The CDR3 consists of 13 residues. Trimming at V came to 8 bases and at J to 7 bases, leaving 7 bases not matched to a gene. CDR1 is SGHVS and CDR2 is FQNEAQ in the germline V gene. CDR3 nucleotide sequence: TGTGCCAGCGGCCGACAGGGGGCGAGTGGCTACACCTTC. Amino acid sequence: CASGRQGASGYTF.

The chain has TRBV5-1 and TRBJ2-3; D could derive from TRBD1 or TRBD2 (5 bases each). Germline V gene lookup returns CDR1 SGHRS and CDR2 YFSETQ. There are 16 residues in the CDR3. The V end lost 4 bases, the J end lost 2 bases, and 17 bases lay between the germline ends. Here the CDR3 reads CASSGGAGADTDTQYF. The CDR3 DNA is TGCGCCAGCAGCGGGGGAGCCGGGGCAGACACAGATACGCAGTATTTT.

The gene calls are TRBV27 and TRBJ2-7, with 11 bases that match TRBD2. CDR1 and CDR2 from the germline V gene are MNHEY and SMNVEV (reference sequence). The CDR3 length is 15 residues. The V gene end was trimmed by 5 bases and the J gene end by 3 bases; junction bases not matched to a gene: 6. The CDR3: CASSHTGLADYEQYF. CDR3 nucleotide sequence: TGTGCCAGCAGTCACACGGGACTAGCGGACTACGAGCAGTACTTC.

J is TRBJ2-2 and V is TRBV11-2; D is unresolved. Trimming took off 4 bases at V and 0 bases at J, with 12 bases between the two ends. From germline, CDR1 is SGHAT and CDR2 FQNNGV. This CDR3 is built from 16 residues. As DNA, the CDR3 is TGTGCCAGCAGCTCAATTCGGCCTACGAACACCGGGGAGCTGTTTTTT. Translated, it gives CASSSIRPTNTGELFF.

This clonotype was seen at least ten times. This sequence joins TRBV7-2 and TRBJ2-2, with a possible D match to TRBD1 (5 bases). Per germline, CDR1 SGHTA and CDR2 FQGNSA. Trimming cost V 3 bases and J 6 bases, with 14 bases left between them. The CDR3 covers 15 residues. For the CDR3, the DNA is TGTGCCAGCAGCTTGTTAAGGGGTTTACCCGGGGAGCTGTTTTTT. Protein sequence: CASSLLRGLPGELFF.

This clonotype was recorded a few times. This chain connects TRBV20-1 to TRBJ2-2; D is tentatively TRBD1 or TRBD2 (5 bases each). Trimming cost V 3 bases and J 4 bases, with 18 bases left between them. Germline V lookup: CDR1 DFQATT, CDR2 SNEGSKA (reference sequence). The CDR3 has 16 residues. As DNA, the CDR3 is TGCAGTGCTAGGGATGCCGGGACCTATCTCACCGGGGAGCTGTTTTTT. Amino acid sequence: CSARDAGTYLTGELFF.

This clonotype turned up a few times. V usage is TRBV20-1 and J usage is TRBJ2-7, with 10 bases aligning to TRBD2. J was trimmed by 2 bases and V by 5 bases; bases with no gene match: 6. Germline V gives CDR1 DFQATT, CDR2 SNEGSKA (reference sequence). This CDR3 spans 14 amino acids. The CDR3 DNA sequence: TGCAGTGCTTCAGGACTAGCGGAGCCCTACGAGCAGTACTTC. It codes for CSASGLAEPYEQYF.

This clonotype has at least ten counts. CDR3 coding DNA: TGTGCCAGCAGCCAGCCCCTGGGCGAGCAGTACTTC. It encodes CASSQPLGEQYF. The V gene is TRBV3-1, the J gene TRBJ2-7; D gene unclear. CDR1 and CDR2 from the germline V gene are LGHDT and YNNKEL (reference sequence). The V and J ends lost 3 bases and 6 bases respectively, with 9 bases between them. This CDR3 comprises 12 residues.

The V call is TRBV3-1, the J call TRBJ2-7; tentatively, D is TRBD2 (5 bases). V lost 1 base and J lost 5, with 9 bases in between. CDR1 and CDR2 (germline): LGHDT, YNNKEL (reference sequence). The length of the CDR3 is 13 residues. This CDR3 is CASSQGERNEQYF. The CDR3 DNA reads TGTGCCAGCAGCCAAGGGGAGAGGAACGAGCAGTACTTC.

This clonotype was seen repeatedly, ten times or more. J is TRBJ2-2 and V is TRBV5-1, with TRBD1 matching over 11 bases. V was pared by 1 base and J by 5 bases, with 4 bases of the junction left unmatched. CDR3 length: 16 amino acids. The germline CDR1 and CDR2 sequences are SGHRS and YFSETQ. The CDR3 DNA reads as TGCGCCAGCAGCTTGCGGACAGGGGGCGGTACCGGGGAGCTGTTTTTT. Translating it yields CASSLRTGGGTGELFF.

The chain is built from TRBV7-2 and TRBJ2-3, with TRBD2 identical over 11 bases. Losses at the gene ends were 1 base for V and 6 bases for J; bases not matched to a gene: 6. CDR3 size: 16 residues. In germline, CDR1 is SGHTA, CDR2 FQGNSA. The CDR3 DNA reads as TGTGCCAGCAGCTTAGAACTAGCGGGAGCGGGGGATACGCAGTATTTT. Amino acid sequence: CASSLELAGAGDTQYF.

This clonotype was recorded many times. The chain has TRBV11-2 and TRBJ2-1; 11 nucleotides match TRBD2. The ends lost 4 bases at V and 0 bases at J; junction bases unmatched: 14. The V gene's germline CDR1 is SGHAT and CDR2 FQNNGV. The length of the CDR3 is 20 residues. CDR3 nucleotide sequence: TGTGCCAGCAGCTCCCGAGTGAAGACTAGCGGGGCAAGCTCCTACAATGAGCAGTTCTTC. Its translation: CASSSRVKTSGASSYNEQFF.

Details on this clonotype: This sequence may be a read error, since a much larger clone differs from it by one base. The chain recombines TRBV3-1 with TRBJ2-7, with a tentative D call TRBD2 (6 bases). This CDR3 contains 15 residues. The germline CDR1 and CDR2 sequences are LGHDT and YNNKEL (reference sequence). The CDR3 spells CACSQWRDASYEQYF. The CDR3 region has the DNA TGTGCCTGCAGCCAATGGCGGGATGCCTCCTACGAGCAGTACTTC.

This clonotype occurred a few times. This chain's CDR3 is CASSYSNRGGDTQYF. The CDR3 DNA is TGTGCCAGCAGTTACTCGAACAGGGGAGGGGATACGCAGTATTTT. The chain has TRBV6-5 and TRBJ2-3, with D possibly called TRBD1 or TRBD2 (7 bases each). Germline CDR1 is MNHEY and CDR2 is SVGAGI. Trimming left V 0 bases short and J 6 bases short, with 13 bases between. This CDR3 is built from 15 residues.

The chain is built from TRBV6-5 and TRBJ2-7; TRBD1 matches 7 bases. Trimming at V came to 4 bases and at J to 3 bases, leaving 9 bases not matched to a gene. The CDR3 spans 15 residues. Germline-derived CDR1 and CDR2 are MNHEY and SVGAGI. The CDR3 bases are TGTGCCAGCAGTTTAGGACAGGACATGCACTACGAGCAGTACTTC. Encoded protein: CASSLGQDMHYEQYF.

This chain joins TRBV20-1 and TRBJ2-2, with TRBD2 identical over 14 bases. After removal of 3 bases from V and 6 bases from J, the junction contained 6 bases not matched to a gene. Germline V lookup: CDR1 DFQATT, CDR2 SNEGSKA (reference sequence). The CDR3 extends over 16 amino acids. This chain's CDR3 is CSARTSGGAVAGELFF. CDR3 sequence (DNA): TGCAGTGCTAGGACTAGCGGGGGGGCCGTAGCCGGGGAGCTGTTTTTT.

This clonotype was detected many times. The J gene is TRBJ2-5, the V gene TRBV28; D possibly corresponds to TRBD1 (6 bases). Trimming took off 2 bases at V and 4 bases at J, with 11 bases between the two ends. This CDR3 has 14 residues. In germline, CDR1 is MDHEN, CDR2 SYDVKM. The CDR3 is CASSLPGHGETQYF. Written as DNA, the CDR3 is TGTGCCAGCAGTTTACCGGGACATGGAGAGACCCAGTACTTC.

This clonotype occurred many times. CDR3 nucleotides: TGTGCCAGCAGTGACGGGGGTCAGCATCACCAGTTCTTC. The encoded protein is CASSDGGQHHQFF. The V gene is TRBV25-1, the J gene TRBJ2-1; weak D call: TRBD2 (6 bases). From germline, CDR1 is MGHDK and CDR2 SYGVNS. Trimming shortened V by 3 bases and J by 13 bases, and 16 bases separated the two germline ends. The CDR3 runs to 13 residues.

The sample holds many counts of this clonotype. The chain joins TRBV29-1 to TRBJ2-5, with D possibly being TRBD1 (5 bases). The ends were cut back, 6 bases at V and 1 base at J, with 9 bases in the middle. The CDR3 consists of 12 residues. Germline V gene data show CDR1 as SQVTM and CDR2 as ANQGSEA. The CDR3 bases are TGCAGCGTACAGGCGTTCCAAGAGACCCAGTACTTC. As protein: CSVQAFQETQYF.

This clonotype was counted many times. J is TRBJ2-5 and V is TRBV25-1; D is undetermined. This CDR3 spans 15 amino acids. Trimming cost V 3 bases and J 2 bases, with 13 bases left between them. CDR1 is MGHDK, CDR2 SYGVNS, per germline. The CDR3 sequence: CASSELTPRQETQYF. DNA for the CDR3: TGTGCCAGCAGTGAGCTGACCCCGCGACAAGAGACCCAGTACTTC.

V gene TRBV6-1 combines with J gene TRBJ2-7; tentatively, D is TRBD1 (5 bases). The germline V gene encodes CDR1 MNHNS and CDR2 SASEGT. The CDR3 loop spans 15 amino acids. V lost 8 bases and J lost 5, with 22 bases in between. CDR3 nucleotide sequence: TGTGCCAGCCGACCCCCCGGCAGGGAACCCCACGAGCAGTACTTC. It translates to CASRPPGREPHEQYF.

This clonotype was counted between two and nine times. CDR3 amino acids: CSALEDEKLFF. For the CDR3, the DNA is TGCAGTGCCCTCGAGGATGAAAAACTGTTTTTT. This sequence joins TRBV29-1 and TRBJ1-4; D unresolved. CDR1 and CDR2 (germline): SQVTM, ANQGSEA. The CDR3 length is 11 residues.

This clonotype was counted only a few times. The rearrangement uses TRBV20-1 and TRBJ2-7; 7 positions match TRBD2. With 3 bases clipped from V and 6 bases from J, the junction kept 8 bases outside the gene matches. Germline assignment: CDR1 DFQATT and CDR2 SNEGSKA (reference sequence). The CDR3 consists of 13 residues. CDR3 protein: CSASGPKRGEQYF. The CDR3 nucleotides are TGCAGTGCTAGTGGCCCCAAGCGGGGCGAGCAGTACTTC.

This clonotype has just one count. The chain combines TRBV25-1 with TRBJ2-7; D possibly corresponds to TRBD1 (6 bases). This CDR3 has 15 residues. Trimming cost V 8 bases and J 2 bases, with 19 bases left between them. Germline V gene data show CDR1 as MGHDK and CDR2 as SYGVNS. The CDR3 nucleotides are TGTGCCAGCGCTACGGGACACCTTTCAACCTACGAGCAGTACTTC. It translates to CASATGHLSTYEQYF.

The chain combines TRBV24-1 with TRBJ2-3; D is uncertain. The CDR3 totals 13 residues. The ends were cut back, 4 bases at V and 0 bases at J, with 4 bases in the middle. Germline V gives CDR1 KGHDR, CDR2 SFDVKD. In DNA, the CDR3 is TGTGCCACCAGTGAGGCAAGCACAGATACGCAGTATTTT. The encoded protein is CATSEASTDTQYF.

This clonotype has more than one count but fewer than ten. The chain joins TRBV20-1 to TRBJ2-7; D is uncertain. This CDR3 is 14 amino acids long. V lost 5 bases and J lost 0, with 14 bases in between. In germline, CDR1 is DFQATT, CDR2 SNEGSKA (reference sequence). The CDR3 DNA follows: TGCAGTGCTTATACACGGACGGACTCCTACGAGCAGTACTTC. Translated: CSAYTRTDSYEQYF.